Only one count was recorded for the clone carrying this T cell receptor (beta chain). The antigen remains unidentified. Sequencing used immunoSEQ version 4 in survey mode. Assay used: immunoSEQ multiplex PCR; TCRdb lists only in-frame clones, some missing. The table lists 43,000 or so clones, more than 70% of them singletons. Nonspecific anti-CD3/anti-CD28 bead stimulation represents the broad CD4+ T cell repertoire. CD4+ T cells upregulating both CD40 ligand and CD69 were sorted as responding cells. A roughly 18-hour stimulation of CD8-depleted PBMCs used anti-CD28/CD49d costimulation, CD40-blocking antibody and enfuvirtide. The length of the CDR3 is 16 residues. The ends lost 3 bases at V and 3 bases at J; junction bases unmatched: 2. CDR1 and CDR2 (germline): SGHVS, FQNEAQ. These data are taken from a study of persistence of HIV-infected CD4 T cells. Study-wide points: Rare CMV-responding cells carrying HIV-1 proviruses were not analyzed separately for TCR. TCRbeta richness was lower in CMV- and Gag-responding cells than in anti-CD3/anti-CD28-responding cells.

The specimen comprised CD4+ T cells sorted from PBMCs after 18-hour stimulation, sampled from a patient who received antiretroviral therapy. The clonotype comes from an adult man with HIV who was CMV-seropositive. The gene calls are TRBV7-8 and TRBJ2-1, with 13 bases identical to TRBD2. In nucleotides, the CDR3 is TGTGCCAGCAGCTTCCGACTAGCGGGGGGCTACAATGAGCAGTTCTTC. It specifies CASSFRLAGGYNEQFF. The entire variable domain, with the rest obtained from reference TRBV7-8 and TRBJ2-1, is as follows: GAGVSQSPRYKVAKRGQDVALRCDPISGHVSLFWYQQALGQGPEFLTYFQNEAQLDKSGLPSDRFFAERPEGSVSTLKIQRTQQEDSAVYLCASSFRLAGGYNEQFFGPGTRLTVL.